This T cell receptor beta chain is from a study of shared clonotypes between healthy human individuals. Of note for this clone: Its antigen is unknown.

The assay was immunoSEQ multiplex PCR, and TCRdb's table has in-frame clones only and misses some. The top ten clones hold roughly 0.39% of a sample with approximately 2.5 million clones, roughly 93% of them seen once. Points from the study as a whole: Sampling used blood alone; tissue repertoires probably differ.

The CDR3 extends over 13 amino acids. Trimming stripped 6 bases from V and 6 bases from J, with 14 bases between. Germline V gene sequence: CDR1 MNHEY, CDR2 SMNVEV (reference sequence). The sequence derives from a man aged 18 to 29 in good health. Some clones in this sample may be carry-over from other donors' samples. The chain recombines TRBV27 with TRBJ1-1; D not certain. The specimen sequenced was naive CD4+ T cells from PBMCs. Subset denoted: CD45RA+ positively selected. The CDR3 DNA follows: TGTGCCAGCAGGCAGAAACTTAGGGCTGAAGCTTTCTTT. Translating it yields CASRQKLRAEAFF.